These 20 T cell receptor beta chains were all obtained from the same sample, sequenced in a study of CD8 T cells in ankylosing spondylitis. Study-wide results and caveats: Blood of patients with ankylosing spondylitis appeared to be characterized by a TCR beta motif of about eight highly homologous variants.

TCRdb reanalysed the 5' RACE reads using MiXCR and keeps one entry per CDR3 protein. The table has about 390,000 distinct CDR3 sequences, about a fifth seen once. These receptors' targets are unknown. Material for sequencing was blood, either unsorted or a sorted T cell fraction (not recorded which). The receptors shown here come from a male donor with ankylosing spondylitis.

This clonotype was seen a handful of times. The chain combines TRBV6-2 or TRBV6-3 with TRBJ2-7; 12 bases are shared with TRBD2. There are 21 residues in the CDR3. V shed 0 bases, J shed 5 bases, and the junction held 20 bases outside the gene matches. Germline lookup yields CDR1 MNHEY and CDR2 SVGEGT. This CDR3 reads CASSYSWALHRGLAGFDEQYF. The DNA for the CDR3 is TGTGCCAGCAGTTACTCCTGGGCCCTCCATAGAGGACTAGCGGGATTCGACGAGCAGTACTTC.

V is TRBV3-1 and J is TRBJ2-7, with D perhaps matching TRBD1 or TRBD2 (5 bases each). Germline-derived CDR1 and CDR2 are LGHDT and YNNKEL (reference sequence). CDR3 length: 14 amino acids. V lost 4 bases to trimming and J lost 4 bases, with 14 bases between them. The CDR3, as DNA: TGTGCCAGCAGCCCGCACGGGACCACTTACGAGCAGTACTTC. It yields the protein CASSPHGTTYEQYF.

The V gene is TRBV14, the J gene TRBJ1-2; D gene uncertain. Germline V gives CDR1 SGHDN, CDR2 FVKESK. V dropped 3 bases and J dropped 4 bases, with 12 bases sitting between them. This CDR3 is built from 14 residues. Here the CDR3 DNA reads TGTGCCAGCAGCCACTTTTCCGGAGGCTATGGCTACACCTTC. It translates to CASSHFSGGYGYTF.

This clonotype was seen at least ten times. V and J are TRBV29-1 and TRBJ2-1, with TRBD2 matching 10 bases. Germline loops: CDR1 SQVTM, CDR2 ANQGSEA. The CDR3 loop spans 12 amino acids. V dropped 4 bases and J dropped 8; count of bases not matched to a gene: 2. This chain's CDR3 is CSVGTSGDEQFF. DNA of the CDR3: TGCAGCGTTGGCACTAGCGGGGATGAGCAGTTCTTC.

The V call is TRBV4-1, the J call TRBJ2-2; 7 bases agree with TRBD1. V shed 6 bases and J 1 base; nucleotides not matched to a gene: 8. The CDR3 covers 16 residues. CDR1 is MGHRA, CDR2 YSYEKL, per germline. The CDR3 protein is CASSRRQGQNTGELFF. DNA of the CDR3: TGCGCCAGCAGTCGAAGACAGGGCCAGAACACCGGGGAGCTGTTTTTT.

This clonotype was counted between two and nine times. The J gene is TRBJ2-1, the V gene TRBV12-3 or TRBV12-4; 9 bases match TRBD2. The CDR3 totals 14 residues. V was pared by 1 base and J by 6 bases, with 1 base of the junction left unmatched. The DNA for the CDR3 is TGTGCCAGCAGTTTAGGCGGGAGGGCCAATGAGCAGTTCTTC. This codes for CASSLGGRANEQFF.

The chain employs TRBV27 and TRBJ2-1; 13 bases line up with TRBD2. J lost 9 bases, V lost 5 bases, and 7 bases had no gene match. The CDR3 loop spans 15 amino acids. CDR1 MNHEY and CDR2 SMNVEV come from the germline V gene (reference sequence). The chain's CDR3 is CASSQTSGRASEQFF. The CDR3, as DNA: TGTGCCAGCAGTCAAACTAGCGGGAGGGCCTCTGAGCAGTTCTTC.

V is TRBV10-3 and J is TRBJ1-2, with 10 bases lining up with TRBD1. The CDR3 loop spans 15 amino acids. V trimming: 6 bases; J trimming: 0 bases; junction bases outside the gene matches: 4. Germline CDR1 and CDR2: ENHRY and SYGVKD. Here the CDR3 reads CAISRDRGPNYGYTF. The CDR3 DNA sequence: TGTGCCATCAGCCGGGACAGGGGCCCTAACTATGGCTACACCTTC.

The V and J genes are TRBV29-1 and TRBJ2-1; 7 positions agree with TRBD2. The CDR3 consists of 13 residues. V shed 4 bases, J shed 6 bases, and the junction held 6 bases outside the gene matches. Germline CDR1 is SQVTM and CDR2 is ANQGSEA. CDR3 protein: CSVVERGSNEQFF. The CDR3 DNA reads TGCAGCGTTGTGGAGCGGGGAAGCAATGAGCAGTTCTTC.

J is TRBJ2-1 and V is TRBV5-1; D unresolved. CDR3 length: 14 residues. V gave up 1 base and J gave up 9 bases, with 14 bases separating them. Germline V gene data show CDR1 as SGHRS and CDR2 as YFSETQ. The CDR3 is CASSLSSASGEQFF. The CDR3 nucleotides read TGCGCCAGCAGCTTGTCGTCGGCCTCGGGTGAGCAGTTCTTC.

The CDR3 spells CATSGLTGLSSYNEQFF. In DNA, the CDR3 is TGTGCCACCAGCGGGTTGACAGGGCTGAGCTCCTACAATGAGCAGTTCTTC. The rearrangement links TRBV24-1 to TRBJ2-1; TRBD1 aligns across 7 bases. The CDR3 spans 17 residues. The J segment lost 0 bases and the V segment lost 7 bases, leaving 11 bases of the junction unmatched. Germline V gives CDR1 KGHDR, CDR2 SFDVKD.

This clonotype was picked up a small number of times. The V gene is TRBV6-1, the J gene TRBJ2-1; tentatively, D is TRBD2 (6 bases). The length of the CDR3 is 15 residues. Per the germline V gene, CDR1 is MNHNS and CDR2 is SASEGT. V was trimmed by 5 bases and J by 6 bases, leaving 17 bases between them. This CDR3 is CASSRRASAANEQFF. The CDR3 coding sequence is TGTGCCAGCAGTCGCCGGGCTAGCGCGGCCAATGAGCAGTTCTTC.

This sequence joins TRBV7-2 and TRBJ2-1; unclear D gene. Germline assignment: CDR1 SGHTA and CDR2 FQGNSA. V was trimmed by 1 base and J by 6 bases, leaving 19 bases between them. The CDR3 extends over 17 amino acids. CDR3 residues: CASSLGPRVYSGNEQFF. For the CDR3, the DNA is TGTGCCAGCAGCTTAGGTCCTCGGGTCTACTCGGGCAATGAGCAGTTCTTC.

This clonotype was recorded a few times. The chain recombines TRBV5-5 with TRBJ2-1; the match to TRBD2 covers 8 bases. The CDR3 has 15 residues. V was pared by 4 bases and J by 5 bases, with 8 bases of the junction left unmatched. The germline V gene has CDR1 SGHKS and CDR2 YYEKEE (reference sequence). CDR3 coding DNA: TGTGCCAGCAGCACAGAGCGGGAGTCCCACAATGAGCAGTTCTTC. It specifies CASSTERESHNEQFF.

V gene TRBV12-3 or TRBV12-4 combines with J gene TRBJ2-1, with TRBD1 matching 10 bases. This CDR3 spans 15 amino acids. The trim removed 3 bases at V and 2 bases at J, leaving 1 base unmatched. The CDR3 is CASSFGTGAYNEQFF. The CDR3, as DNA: TGTGCCAGCAGTTTCGGGACAGGGGCCTACAATGAGCAGTTCTTC.

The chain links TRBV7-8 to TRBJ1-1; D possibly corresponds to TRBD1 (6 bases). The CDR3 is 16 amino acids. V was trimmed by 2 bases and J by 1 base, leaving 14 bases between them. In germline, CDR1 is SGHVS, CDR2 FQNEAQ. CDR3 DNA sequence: TGTGCCAGCAGCTTAAATGGGGGGCTCCCGAACACTGAAGCTTTCTTT. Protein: CASSLNGGLPNTEAFF.

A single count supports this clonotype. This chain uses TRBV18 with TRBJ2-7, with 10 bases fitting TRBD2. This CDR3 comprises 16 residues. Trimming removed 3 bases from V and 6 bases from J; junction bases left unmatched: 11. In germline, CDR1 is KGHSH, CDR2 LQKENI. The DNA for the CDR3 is TGTGCCAGCTCACCTATGGCACTAGCGGGAACTCTCGAGCAGTACTTC. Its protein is CASSPMALAGTLEQYF.

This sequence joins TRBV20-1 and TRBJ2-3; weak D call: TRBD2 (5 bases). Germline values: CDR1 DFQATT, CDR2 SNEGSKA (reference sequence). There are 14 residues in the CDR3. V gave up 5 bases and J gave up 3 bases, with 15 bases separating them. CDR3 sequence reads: CSAPDPRGTDTQYF. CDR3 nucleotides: TGCAGTGCTCCGGACCCTCGGGGAACAGATACGCAGTATTTT.

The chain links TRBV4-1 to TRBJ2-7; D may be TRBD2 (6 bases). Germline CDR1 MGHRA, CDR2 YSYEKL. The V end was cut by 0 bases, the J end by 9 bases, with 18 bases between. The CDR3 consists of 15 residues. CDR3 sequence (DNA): TGCGCCAGCAGCCAAGAGGTCGCGGGGCTTCTGGGGCAGTACTTC. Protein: CASSQEVAGLLGQYF.

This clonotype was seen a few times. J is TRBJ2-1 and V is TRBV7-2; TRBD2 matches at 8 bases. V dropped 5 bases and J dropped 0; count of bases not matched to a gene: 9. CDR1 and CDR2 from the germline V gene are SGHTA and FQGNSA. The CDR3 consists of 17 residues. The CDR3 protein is CASSPKAAGVSYNEQFF. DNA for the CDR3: TGTGCCAGCAGCCCCAAGGCAGCGGGAGTCTCCTACAATGAGCAGTTCTTC.